These 30 T cell receptor beta chains share one sample of origin, sequenced in a study of CD8 T cells in ankylosing spondylitis. Study-level results: What appeared characteristic of ankylosing spondylitis blood was a TCR beta motif of under 10 highly homologous variants.

The antigens of these receptors remain unknown. TCRdb independently ran MiXCR on the 5' RACE reads; one entry per CDR3 protein. Among about 500,000 distinct CDR3 sequences, approximately 5% were seen once, and the ten largest hold roughly 3.3%. Sequencing used blood, either unsorted or a sorted T cell fraction (not recorded which). The receptor set was obtained from a male donor with ankylosing spondylitis.

The chain carries TRBV13 and TRBJ2-1; 10 bases line up with TRBD1. The V gene's germline CDR1 is PRHDT and CDR2 FYEKMQ (reference sequence). The ends lost 3 bases at V and 6 bases at J; junction bases unmatched: 5. The CDR3 is made up of 15 amino acids. The CDR3 loop reads CASSLTGTGANEQFF. CDR3 DNA: TGTGCCAGCAGCTTGACCGGGACAGGGGCCAATGAGCAGTTCTTC. The full variable domain, its missing parts supplied by reference TRBV13 and TRBJ2-1, is AAGVIQSPRHLIKEKRETATLKCYPIPRHDTVYWYQQGPGQDPQFLISFYEKMQSDKGSIPDRFSAQQFSDYHSELNMSSLELGDSALYFCASSLTGTGANEQFFGPGTRLTVL.

The table lists this clonotype with many counts. The chain recombines TRBV6-1 with TRBJ2-1, with D perhaps assigned TRBD1 or TRBD2 (5 bases each). V was cut by 5 bases and J by 6 bases, with 23 bases left in between. Germline lookup yields CDR1 MNHNS and CDR2 SASEGT. CDR3 length: 17 residues. The DNA for the CDR3 is TGTGCCAGCAGTCCAATCTCCGGGGCGCGGAGTCTCAATGAGCAGTTCTTC. It yields the protein CASSPISGARSLNEQFF.

The table lists this clonotype with many counts. This chain uses TRBV12-5 with TRBJ1-1; 8 nucleotides agree with TRBD1. The CDR3 runs 15 residues. Germline loops: CDR1 LGHNT, CDR2 FRNRAP. Trimming cost V 5 bases and J 5 bases; bases outside gene matches: 10. As DNA, the CDR3 is TGTGCTAGTGGTCGTACACAGGGGGAGGCTACTGAAGCTTTCTTT. Translating gives CASGRTQGEATEAFF.

This clonotype was detected only a few times. V and J are TRBV9 and TRBJ2-2; D possibly corresponds to TRBD2 (6 bases). Germline V gene lookup returns CDR1 SGDLS and CDR2 YYNGEE. Trimming left V 3 bases short and J 2 bases short, with 14 bases between. This CDR3 has 16 residues. Written as DNA, the CDR3 is TGTGCCAGCAGCGCAGGGTGGAGGGCTAACACCGGGGAGCTGTTTTTT. Translating gives CASSAGWRANTGELFF.

The rearrangement uses TRBV12-3 or TRBV12-4 and TRBJ2-5, with TRBD2 as a possible D gene (5 bases). Trimming left V 3 bases short and J 2 bases short, with 13 bases between. This CDR3 region has 15 residues. CDR3 DNA: TGTGCCAGCAGTTTTCGGGGTTTCTCACAAGAGACCCAGTACTTC. This sequence encodes CASSFRGFSQETQYF.

This clonotype was seen repeatedly, ten times or more. V gene TRBV27 combines with J gene TRBJ2-7, with a tentative D call TRBD1 (6 bases). The CDR3 is 14 residues long. V was shortened by 6 bases and J by 5 bases, with 17 bases between the two germline ends. CDR1 is MNHEY and CDR2 is SMNVEV in the germline V gene (reference sequence). The CDR3 DNA follows: TGTGCCAGCAGCACGGTGGGGGCGCTCGACGAGCAGTACTTC. Its protein is CASSTVGALDEQYF.

This clonotype has a handful of counts. The chain combines TRBV5-1 with TRBJ1-6, with 11 bases aligning to TRBD1. V was clipped by 3 bases and J by 7 bases; unmatched bases: 0. CDR1 SGHRS and CDR2 YFSETQ come from the germline V gene. The CDR3 is 14 amino acids. The CDR3 nucleotides are TGCGCCAGCAGCTGGGACAGGGGGAATTCACCCCTCCACTTT. It is translated as CASSWDRGNSPLHF.

In its sample, this clonotype was seen many times. V usage is TRBV7-2 and J usage is TRBJ1-2; 12 bases are shared with TRBD1. Germline CDR1 reads SGHTA; CDR2 reads FQGNSA. The CDR3 spans 15 residues. J was trimmed by 8 bases and V by 2 bases; bases with no gene match: 6. The CDR3 here is CASSLLGTGGWGYTF. The CDR3 DNA reads TGTGCCAGCAGCTTATTAGGGACAGGGGGCTGGGGCTACACCTTC.

This clonotype came up many times. The chain is built from TRBV4-3 and TRBJ2-7, with D uncertain. Trimming left V 0 bases short and J 0 bases short, with 9 bases between. The CDR3 contains 15 residues. The germline gives CDR1 LGHNA, CDR2 YSLEER. CDR3 sequence: CASSQEVLNSYEQYF. The CDR3 DNA reads as TGCGCCAGCAGCCAAGAAGTCCTAAACTCCTACGAGCAGTACTTC.

There are many counts of this clonotype. V gene TRBV7-3 combines with J gene TRBJ1-1; D not resolved. CDR1 is SGHTA and CDR2 is FQGTGA in the germline V gene. This CDR3 has 14 amino acids. V lost 4 bases to trimming and J lost 1 base, with 10 bases between them. The CDR3 sequence: CASSSSPTNTEAFF. The CDR3 coding sequence is TGTGCCAGCAGCTCCTCCCCGACGAACACTGAAGCTTTCTTT.

The chain is built from TRBV2 and TRBJ2-1; 8 positions agree with TRBD2. The CDR3 totals 16 residues. V trimming: 4 bases; J trimming: 0 bases; junction bases outside the gene matches: 5. Per germline, CDR1 SNHLY and CDR2 FYNNEI. The CDR3 loop is CASSGAGVDSYNEQFF. Here the CDR3 DNA reads TGTGCCAGCAGTGGAGCGGGGGTTGACTCCTACAATGAGCAGTTCTTC. The full variable domain, rest sourced from reference TRBV2 and TRBJ2-1, is EPEVTQTPSHQVTQMGQEVILRCVPISNHLYFYWYRQILGQKVEFLVSFYNNEISEKSEIFDDQFSVERPDGSNFTLKIRSTKLEDSAMYFCASSGAGVDSYNEQFFGPGTRLTVL.

This clonotype was found many times. DNA for the CDR3: TGCAGCGCGCAGGGGCTTCCAGATACGCAGTATTTT. This codes for CSAQGLPDTQYF. V and J are TRBV29-1 and TRBJ2-3; the D gene is possibly TRBD1 (6 bases). The CDR3 spans 12 residues. In germline, CDR1 is SQVTM, CDR2 ANQGSEA. Trimming took 7 bases from V and 4 from J, leaving 12 bases between them.

This clonotype was counted ten times or more. This chain uses TRBV27 with TRBJ2-4, with D maybe TRBD1 (6 bases). Germline CDR1 is MNHEY and CDR2 is SMNVEV (reference sequence). V was pared by 10 bases and J by 1 base, with 14 bases between. There are 14 residues in the CDR3. CDR3 sequence (DNA): TGTGCCACGGCGACAGGAAACGCCAAAAACATTCAGTACTTC. This codes for CATATGNAKNIQYF.

This clonotype was counted at least ten times. The rearrangement joins TRBV24-1 to TRBJ1-2; D is undetermined. The CDR3 consists of 13 residues. Germline values: CDR1 KGHDR, CDR2 SFDVKD. Trimming removed 1 base from V and 3 bases from J, with 5 bases in between. As DNA, the CDR3 is TGTGCCACCAGTGATTTCAGAGACTATGGCTACACCTTC. This sequence encodes CATSDFRDYGYTF.

This clonotype appeared many times. The chain has TRBV4-1 and TRBJ1-2; TRBD1 is a possible D gene (5 bases). V was shortened by 0 bases and J by 2 bases, with 16 bases between the two germline ends. Germline lookup yields CDR1 MGHRA and CDR2 YSYEKL. The CDR3 is 17 residues long. CDR3 in amino acids: CASSQDFWDRLNYGYTF. CDR3 nucleotides: TGCGCCAGCAGCCAAGATTTCTGGGACCGGCTGAACTATGGCTACACCTTC.

This clonotype was observed at least ten times. The chain combines TRBV6-2 or TRBV6-3 with TRBJ2-1; D unclear. Germline CDR1 MNHEY, CDR2 SVGEGT. The CDR3 covers 14 residues. V was pared by 7 bases and J by 2 bases, with 12 bases between. The CDR3 region has the DNA TGTGCCAGCAACCTACGGGTCGCCTACAATGAGCAGTTCTTC. It specifies CASNLRVAYNEQFF.

This clonotype was detected many times. The CDR3 bases are TGCGCCAGCAGCTTGCAGGGGGAGGAGCAGTACTTC. This encodes CASSLQGEEQYF. The rearrangement uses TRBV5-1 and TRBJ2-7, with TRBD1 matching 7 bases. Germline assignment: CDR1 SGHRS and CDR2 YFSETQ. With 1 base clipped from V and 7 bases from J, the junction kept 2 bases outside the gene matches. The CDR3 contains 12 residues.

This clonotype was seen at least ten times. The CDR3 DNA is TGTGCCAGCAGCGTAGAAGTTCGAGACGAGCAGTACTTC. Translation: CASSVEVRDEQYF. The chain uses TRBV9 and TRBJ2-7; D is unclear. The germline CDR1 and CDR2 sequences are SGDLS and YYNGEE. CDR3 size: 13 residues. V lost 0 bases to trimming and J lost 5 bases, with 9 bases between them.

The chain has TRBV3-1 and TRBJ2-1; D perhaps matches TRBD2 (5 bases). Germline CDR1 and CDR2: LGHDT and YNNKEL (reference sequence). The V end lost 0 bases, the J end lost 3 bases, and 15 bases lay between the germline ends. This CDR3 spans 17 amino acids. CDR3 sequence reads: CASSQDRPGTNYNEQFF. DNA for the CDR3: TGTGCCAGCAGCCAAGATCGTCCGGGAACCAACTACAATGAGCAGTTCTTC.

This clonotype was picked up many times. This sequence joins TRBV9 and TRBJ2-1; D possibly matches TRBD1 or TRBD2 (5 bases each). The CDR3 contains 13 residues. Germline V gene sequence: CDR1 SGDLS, CDR2 YYNGEE. The germline V and J ends were trimmed by 7 bases and 0 bases, with 8 bases remaining between them. CDR3 residues: CASGTSSYNEQFF. In DNA, the CDR3 is TGTGCCAGCGGGACGAGCTCCTACAATGAGCAGTTCTTC. The full variable domain, rest sourced from reference TRBV9 and TRBJ2-1, is DSGVTQTPKHLITATGQRVTLRCSPRSGDLSVYWYQQSLDQGLQFLIQYYNGEERAKGNILERFSAQQFPDLHSELNLSSLELGDSALYFCASGTSSYNEQFFGPGTRLTVL.

This clonotype was counted ten times or more. This sequence joins TRBV5-1 and TRBJ2-2; perhaps TRBD1 as D (6 bases). From germline, CDR1 is SGHRS and CDR2 YFSETQ. Between the trimmed V and J ends, which lost 2 bases and 7 bases, there was a span of 9 bases. The CDR3 runs to 13 residues. The CDR3 here is CASSFQGNGELFF. CDR3 sequence (DNA): TGCGCCAGCAGCTTCCAGGGGAACGGGGAGCTGTTTTTT. Together with reference TRBV5-1 and TRBJ2-2, the CDR3 gives the full variable domain: KAGVTQTPRYLIKTRGQQVTLSCSPISGHRSVSWYQQTPGQGLQFLFEYFSETQRNKGNFPGRFSGRQFSNSRSEMNVSTLELGDSALYLCASSFQGNGELFFGEGSRLTVL.

V usage is TRBV5-1 and J usage is TRBJ2-7, with D tentatively TRBD1 (6 bases). The CDR3 extends over 15 amino acids. Germline CDR1 SGHRS, CDR2 YFSETQ. V was cut by 4 bases and J by 2 bases, with 16 bases left in between. The CDR3 DNA reads as TGCGCCAGCAGCAGGATCTCGGACAGTACCTACGAGCAGTACTTC. It encodes CASSRISDSTYEQYF.

This clonotype was seen many times. The chain couples TRBV7-3 to TRBJ1-1; 7 nucleotides line up with TRBD1. This CDR3 contains 13 residues. V shed 6 bases and J 8 bases; nucleotides not matched to a gene: 9. CDR1 is SGHTA and CDR2 is FQGTGA in the germline V gene. CDR3 nucleotide sequence: TGTGCCAGCAGTTCGGACAGGCAAGGGGAAGCTTTCTTT. Encoded protein: CASSSDRQGEAFF.

The rearrangement links TRBV5-6 to TRBJ2-3; 7 nucleotides match TRBD2. CDR1 is SGHDT and CDR2 is YYEEEE in the germline V gene. V was clipped by 4 bases and J by 8 bases; unmatched bases: 10. The CDR3 is 14 residues long. The DNA for the CDR3 is TGTGCCAGCAGCCGGGGACTACTCTGGGGTACGCAGTATTTT. It encodes CASSRGLLWGTQYF.

This clonotype was seen repeatedly, ten times or more. The chain carries TRBV20-1 and TRBJ1-5, with TRBD1 matching 8 bases. This CDR3 is 13 amino acids long. V lost 6 bases to trimming and J lost 2 bases; unmatched junction nucleotides: 3. In germline, CDR1 is DFQATT, CDR2 SNEGSKA (reference sequence). CDR3 region: CSAAQGGNQPQHF. Written as DNA, the CDR3 is TGCAGTGCAGCACAGGGGGGCAATCAGCCCCAGCATTTT.

This clonotype was detected ten times or more. The junction shows a germline mismatch at one end, possibly a read error. The J gene is TRBJ2-1, the V gene TRBV7-9; a weak D match, TRBD2 (5 bases). Germline V gene lookup returns CDR1 SEHNR and CDR2 FQNEAQ (reference sequence). The CDR3 contains 11 residues. Written as DNA, the CDR3 is TGTGCCAGCAGCTTAGGAGGGAAGGCGATCTTC. This encodes CASSLGGKAIF.

This clonotype was counted only a few times. The rearrangement links TRBV14 to TRBJ1-2; D unresolved. From germline, CDR1 is SGHDN and CDR2 FVKESK. The CDR3 extends over 13 amino acids. V was cut by 3 bases and J by 4 bases, with 9 bases left in between. CDR3 in amino acids: CASSQGYSYGYTF. The CDR3, as DNA: TGTGCCAGCAGCCAGGGCTATAGCTATGGCTACACCTTC.

The chain couples TRBV11-1 to TRBJ2-1; D might be TRBD2 (7 bases). From germline, CDR1 is SGHAT and CDR2 FQDESV (reference sequence). The CDR3 is 15 amino acids. V gave up 4 bases and J gave up 9 bases, with 19 bases separating them. This chain's CDR3 is CASSSDRGGESEQFF. DNA of the CDR3: TGTGCCAGCAGCTCTGATAGGGGGGGGGAGAGTGAGCAGTTCTTC.

This clonotype was detected ten times or more. The chain has TRBV29-1 and TRBJ2-7; D gene uncertain. The germline V and J ends were trimmed by 5 bases and 3 bases, with 8 bases remaining between them. This CDR3 is 11 amino acids long. Germline CDR1 is SQVTM and CDR2 is ANQGSEA. The CDR3: CSVSYSYEQYF. For the CDR3, the DNA is TGCAGCGTTTCTTACAGCTACGAGCAGTACTTC.

In this sample, this clonotype turned up many times. The V and J genes are TRBV4-2 and TRBJ2-2; TRBD2 is a possible D gene (6 bases). The CDR3 spans 16 residues. The V gene's germline CDR1 is LGHNA and CDR2 YNFKEQ. V dropped 0 bases and J dropped 7 bases, with 15 bases sitting between them. CDR3 DNA sequence: TGTGCCAGCAGCCAAGATCCCCTTTTCGGGGGCGGGGAGCTGTTTTTT. Translated: CASSQDPLFGGGELFF.